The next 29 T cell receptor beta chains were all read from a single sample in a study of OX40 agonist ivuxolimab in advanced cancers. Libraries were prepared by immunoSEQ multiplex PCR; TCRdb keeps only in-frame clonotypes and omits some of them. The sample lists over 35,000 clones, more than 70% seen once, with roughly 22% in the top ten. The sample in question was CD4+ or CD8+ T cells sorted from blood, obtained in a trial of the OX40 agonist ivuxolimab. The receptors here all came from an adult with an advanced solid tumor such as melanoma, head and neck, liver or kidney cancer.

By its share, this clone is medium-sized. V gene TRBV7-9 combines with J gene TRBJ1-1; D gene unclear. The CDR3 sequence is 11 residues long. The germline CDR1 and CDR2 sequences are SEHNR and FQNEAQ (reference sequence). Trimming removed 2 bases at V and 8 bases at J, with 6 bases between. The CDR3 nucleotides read TGTGCCAGCAGCTTACCCCACGAAGCTTTCTTT. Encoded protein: CASSLPHEAFF.

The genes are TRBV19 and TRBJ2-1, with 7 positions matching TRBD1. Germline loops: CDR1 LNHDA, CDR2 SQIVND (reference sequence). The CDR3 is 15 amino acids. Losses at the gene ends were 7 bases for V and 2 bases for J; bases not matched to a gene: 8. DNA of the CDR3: TGTGCCAGTACATTGACAGGGAATACCTACAATGAGCAGTTCTTC. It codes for CASTLTGNTYNEQFF.

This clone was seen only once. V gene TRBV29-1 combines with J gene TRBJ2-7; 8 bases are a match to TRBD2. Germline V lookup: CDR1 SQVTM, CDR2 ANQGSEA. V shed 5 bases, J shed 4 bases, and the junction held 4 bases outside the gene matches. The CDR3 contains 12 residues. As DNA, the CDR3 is TGCAGCGTTCGGACTAGCCCATACGAGCAGTACTTC. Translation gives CSVRTSPYEQYF.

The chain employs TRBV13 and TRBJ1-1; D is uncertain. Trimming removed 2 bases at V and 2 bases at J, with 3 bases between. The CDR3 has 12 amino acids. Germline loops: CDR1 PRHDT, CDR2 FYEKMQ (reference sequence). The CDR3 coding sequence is TGTGCCAGCAGCTTACGCAACACTGAAGCTTTCTTT. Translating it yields CASSLRNTEAFF.

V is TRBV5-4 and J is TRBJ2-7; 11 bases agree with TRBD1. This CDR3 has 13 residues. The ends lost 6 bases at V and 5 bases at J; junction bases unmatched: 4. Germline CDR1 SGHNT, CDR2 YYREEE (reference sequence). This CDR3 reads CASTRGQGDEQYF. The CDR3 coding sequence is TGTGCCAGCACTAGGGGACAGGGGGACGAGCAGTACTTC.

In nucleotides, the CDR3 is TGCGCCAGCAGTCCTAGGCCAGGGGACATATCTAACTATGGCTACACCTTC. This sequence encodes CASSPRPGDISNYGYTF. The chain uses TRBV4-3 and TRBJ1-2, with a tentative D call TRBD1 (6 bases). Trimming pared 6 bases from V and 0 bases from J, leaving 20 bases between. The CDR3 has 17 amino acids. Germline V CDR1 and CDR2: LGHNA, YSLEER.

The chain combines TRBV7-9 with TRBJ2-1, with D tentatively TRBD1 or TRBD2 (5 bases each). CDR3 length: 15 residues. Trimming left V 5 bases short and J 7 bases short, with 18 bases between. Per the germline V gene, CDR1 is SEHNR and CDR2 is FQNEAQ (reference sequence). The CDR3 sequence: CASSPDSRERNEQFF. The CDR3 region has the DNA TGTGCCAGCAGCCCAGATAGCAGGGAGAGGAATGAGCAGTTCTTC.

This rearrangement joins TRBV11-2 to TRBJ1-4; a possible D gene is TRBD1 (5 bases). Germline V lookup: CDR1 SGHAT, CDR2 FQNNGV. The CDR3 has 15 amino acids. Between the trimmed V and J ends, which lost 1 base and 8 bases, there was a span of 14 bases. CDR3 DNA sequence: TGTGCCAGCAGCTTAGTAGTCAGGGCGGAAGAAAAACTGTTTTTT. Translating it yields CASSLVVRAEEKLFF.

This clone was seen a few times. For the CDR3, the DNA is TGTGCCAGCAGCTTATCGAAGGGCGGCCTCTTGCGGGAGCAGTACTTC. This sequence encodes CASSLSKGGLLREQYF. This chain joins TRBV5-6 and TRBJ2-7; D call uncertain. Trimming removed 2 bases at V and 7 bases at J, with 22 bases between. The CDR3 has 16 amino acids. The germline CDR1 and CDR2 sequences are SGHDT and YYEEEE.

For the CDR3, the DNA is TGTGCTAGTGGTTTTCTTCCATCTAGCGCCAGCACAGATACGCAGTATTTT. The encoded protein is CASGFLPSSASTDTQYF. The chain employs TRBV12-5 and TRBJ2-3, with D possibly TRBD2 on 6 matching bases. Trimming left V 3 bases short and J 0 bases short, with 16 bases between. CDR1 is LGHNT and CDR2 is FRNRAP in the germline V gene. The CDR3 has 17 residues.

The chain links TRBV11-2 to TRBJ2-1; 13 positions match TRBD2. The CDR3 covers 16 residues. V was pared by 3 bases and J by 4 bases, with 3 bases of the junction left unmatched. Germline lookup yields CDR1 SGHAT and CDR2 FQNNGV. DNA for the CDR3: TGTGCCAGCAGCTTGGGACTAGCGGGGAATTACAATGAGCAGTTCTTC. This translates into CASSLGLAGNYNEQFF.

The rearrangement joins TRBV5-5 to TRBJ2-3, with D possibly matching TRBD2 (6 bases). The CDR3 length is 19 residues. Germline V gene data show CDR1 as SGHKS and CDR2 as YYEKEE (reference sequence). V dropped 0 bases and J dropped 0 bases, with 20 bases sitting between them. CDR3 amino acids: CASSLVLLDSGPSTDTQYF. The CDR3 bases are TGTGCCAGCAGCTTGGTTTTGCTGGATAGCGGTCCTAGCACAGATACGCAGTATTTT.

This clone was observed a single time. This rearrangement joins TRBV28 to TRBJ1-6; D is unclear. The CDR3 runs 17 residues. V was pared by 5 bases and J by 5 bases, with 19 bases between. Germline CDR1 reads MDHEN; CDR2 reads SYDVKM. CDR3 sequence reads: CASSPRAGGLNNSPLHF. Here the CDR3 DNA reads TGTGCCAGCAGTCCCCGAGCAGGCGGGCTAAATAATTCACCCCTCCACTTT.

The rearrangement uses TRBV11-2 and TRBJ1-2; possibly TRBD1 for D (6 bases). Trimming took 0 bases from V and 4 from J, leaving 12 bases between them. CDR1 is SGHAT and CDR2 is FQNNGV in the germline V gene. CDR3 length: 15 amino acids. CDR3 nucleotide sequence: TGTGCCAGCAGCTTAGATCCGGGGGGCTTCTATGGCTACACCTTC. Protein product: CASSLDPGGFYGYTF.

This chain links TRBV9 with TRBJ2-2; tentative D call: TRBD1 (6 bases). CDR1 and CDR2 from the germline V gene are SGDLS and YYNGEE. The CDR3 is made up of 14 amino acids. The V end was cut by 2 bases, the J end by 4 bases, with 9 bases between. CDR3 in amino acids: CASSVSGVTGELFF. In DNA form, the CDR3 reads TGTGCCAGCAGCGTGTCAGGGGTCACCGGGGAGCTGTTTTTT.

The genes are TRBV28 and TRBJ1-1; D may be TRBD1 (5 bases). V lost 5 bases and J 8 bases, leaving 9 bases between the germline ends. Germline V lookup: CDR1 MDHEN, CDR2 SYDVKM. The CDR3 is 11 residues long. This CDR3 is CASSPWGEAFF. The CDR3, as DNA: TGTGCCAGCAGTCCTTGGGGGGAAGCTTTCTTT.

CDR3 bases: TGTGCCAGTAGTGCCCGACAGGGGGCAGGTGGCTACACCTTC. Its translation is CASSARQGAGGYTF. V usage is TRBV19 and J usage is TRBJ1-2; 10 bases agree with TRBD1. The CDR3 is 14 residues long. Germline CDR1 is LNHDA and CDR2 is SQIVND (reference sequence). The junction had 7 bases not matched to a gene; V was cut back by 5 bases and J by 7 bases.

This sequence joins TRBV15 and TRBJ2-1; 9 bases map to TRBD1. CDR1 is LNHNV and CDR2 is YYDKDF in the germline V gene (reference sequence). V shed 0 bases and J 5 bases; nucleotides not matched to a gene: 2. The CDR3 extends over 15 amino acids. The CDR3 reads CATSRDGQGHNEQFF. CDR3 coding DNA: TGTGCCACCAGCAGAGATGGACAGGGGCACAATGAGCAGTTCTTC.

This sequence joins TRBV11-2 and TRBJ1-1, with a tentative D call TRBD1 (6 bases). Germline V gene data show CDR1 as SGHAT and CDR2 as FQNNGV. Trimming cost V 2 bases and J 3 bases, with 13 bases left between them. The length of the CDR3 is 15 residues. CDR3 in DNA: TGTGCCAGCAGCTTATCTCAGGGGCGCGACACTGAAGCTTTCTTT. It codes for CASSLSQGRDTEAFF. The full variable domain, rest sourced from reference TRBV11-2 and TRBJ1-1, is EAGVAQSPRYKIIEKRQSVAFWCNPISGHATLYWYQQILGQGPKLLIQFQNNGVVDDSQLPKDRFSAERLKGVDSTLKIQPAKLEDSAVYLCASSLSQGRDTEAFFGQGTRLTVV.

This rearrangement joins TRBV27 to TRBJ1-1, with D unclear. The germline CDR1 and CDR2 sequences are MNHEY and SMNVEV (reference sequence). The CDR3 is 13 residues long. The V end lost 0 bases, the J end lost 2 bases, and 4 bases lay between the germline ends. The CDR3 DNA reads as TGTGCCAGCAGTTTATCGACCAACACTGAAGCTTTCTTT. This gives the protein CASSLSTNTEAFF.

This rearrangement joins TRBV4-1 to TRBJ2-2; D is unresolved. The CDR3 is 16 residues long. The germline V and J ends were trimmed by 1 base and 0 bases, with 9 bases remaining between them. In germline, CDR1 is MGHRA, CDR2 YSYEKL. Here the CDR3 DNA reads TGCGCCAGCAGCCAAGTGGGCTCTACGAACACCGGGGAGCTGTTTTTT. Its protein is CASSQVGSTNTGELFF.

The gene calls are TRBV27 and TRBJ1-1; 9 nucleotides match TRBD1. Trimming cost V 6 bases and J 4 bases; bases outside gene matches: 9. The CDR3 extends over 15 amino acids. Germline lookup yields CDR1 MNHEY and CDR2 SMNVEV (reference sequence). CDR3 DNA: TGTGCCAGCAGCTTGGGGACAGGGCCTGCCACTGAAGCTTTCTTT. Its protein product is CASSLGTGPATEAFF.

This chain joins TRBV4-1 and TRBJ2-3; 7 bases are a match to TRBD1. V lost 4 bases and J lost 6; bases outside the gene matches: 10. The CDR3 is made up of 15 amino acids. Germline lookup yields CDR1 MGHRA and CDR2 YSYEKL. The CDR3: CASSLGQAPADTQYF. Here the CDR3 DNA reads TGCGCCAGCAGCCTCGGACAGGCACCCGCGGATACGCAGTATTTT.

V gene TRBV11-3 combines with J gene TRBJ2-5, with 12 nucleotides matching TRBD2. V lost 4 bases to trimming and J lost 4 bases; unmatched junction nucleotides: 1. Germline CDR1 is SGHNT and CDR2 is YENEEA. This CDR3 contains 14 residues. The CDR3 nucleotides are TGTGCCAGCAGCTGGACTAGCGGGGCAGAGACCCAGTACTTC. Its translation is CASSWTSGAETQYF.

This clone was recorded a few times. Here the CDR3 DNA reads TGTGCCAGCCCCCACCCCCCCCCGGGCAGGGGGCGAGAAGCTTTCTTT. Translating gives CASPHPPPGRGREAFF. The chain has TRBV11-3 and TRBJ1-1; TRBD1 matches 8 bases. The V and J ends lost 8 bases and 8 bases, in that order; junction bases with no gene match: 19. The CDR3 covers 16 residues. The germline gives CDR1 SGHNT, CDR2 YENEEA.

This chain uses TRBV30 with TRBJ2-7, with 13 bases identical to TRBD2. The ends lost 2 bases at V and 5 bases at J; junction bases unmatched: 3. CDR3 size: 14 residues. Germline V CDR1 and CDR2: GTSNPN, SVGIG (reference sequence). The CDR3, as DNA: TGTGCCTGGAGTATTGGACTAGCGGGGGACGAGCAGTACTTC. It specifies CAWSIGLAGDEQYF.

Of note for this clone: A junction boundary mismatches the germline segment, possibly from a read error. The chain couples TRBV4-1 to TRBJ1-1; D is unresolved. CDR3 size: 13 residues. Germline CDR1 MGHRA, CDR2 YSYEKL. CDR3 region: CASSQDGGTEAFF. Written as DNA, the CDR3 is TGTGCCAGCAGCCAAGATGGCGGCACTGAAGCTTTCTTT.

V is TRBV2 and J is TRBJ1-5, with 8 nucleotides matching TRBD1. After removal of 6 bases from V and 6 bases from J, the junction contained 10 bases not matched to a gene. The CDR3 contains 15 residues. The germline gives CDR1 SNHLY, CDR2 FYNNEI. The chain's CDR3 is CASRLGTGFRQPQHF. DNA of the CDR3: TGTGCCAGCAGGCTCGGGACAGGATTTCGTCAGCCCCAGCATTTT.

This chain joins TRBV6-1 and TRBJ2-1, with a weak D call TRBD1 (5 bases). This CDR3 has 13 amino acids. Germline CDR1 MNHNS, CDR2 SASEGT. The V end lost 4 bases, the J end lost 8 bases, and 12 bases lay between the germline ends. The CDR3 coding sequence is TGTGCCAGCAGTGGCTCAGGGTTACATGAGCAGTTCTTC. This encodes CASSGSGLHEQFF.